The present T cell receptor (beta chain) was sequenced within a study of cytomegalovirus exposure and HLA in healthy donors. The CDR3 covers 14 residues. Germline CDR1 LNHDA, CDR2 SQIVND (reference sequence). The V segment lost 6 bases and the J segment 5 bases; nucleotides outside the gene matches: 3. Produced via immunoSEQ multiplex PCR; TCRdb's table is partial and in-frame only. This sample yields about 130,000 clones, of which approximately 90% are seen a single time; around 5.9% belongs to the top ten. About this clone itself: Its antigen is not known.

General observations from the study: Cytomegalovirus-associated TCR beta chains were listed, numbering under 200.

V usage is TRBV19 and J usage is TRBJ1-5, with 11 bases lining up with TRBD1. Sequenced input: PBMCs. The sequence was obtained from a woman aged 25 to 39 in good health and CMV-seropositive. The CDR3 spells CASSGQGADQPQHF. The CDR3 DNA reads TGTGCCAGTAGCGGACAGGGGGCCGATCAGCCCCAGCATTTT.